These T cell receptor beta chains were read from a single sample in a study. TCRdb re-called the RT-PCR reads through MiXCR, storing one row per CDR3 protein. The data show about 700,000 distinct CDR3 sequences, more than 13% seen once. Sequencing input: memory CD4+ T cells from blood. The receptors originated from a female donor in good health, serving as a healthy control. CDR3s include the opening cysteine and the closing phenylalanine or tryptophan. Each record gives: CDR3 protein, CDR3 DNA, V gene, D gene, clone size, CDR3 length, J gene. The D gene is left open where the match is weak. Clone size is stated in some rows and not others, as once, few, many or a class when expanded.

CDR3: CSASYRERYSGANVLTF; DNA: TGCAGTGCTAGTTACAGGGAACGCTACTCTGGGGCCAACGTCCTGACTTTC; V: TRBV20-1; D: -; size: -; length: 17; J: TRBJ2-6
CDR3: CASSGTSGSPDTQYF; DNA: TGTGCCAGCAGTGGGACTAGCGGGAGCCCAGATACGCAGTATTTT; V: TRBV25-1; D: TRBD2; size: few; length: 15; J: TRBJ2-3
CDR3: CASSHRRGSGTDTQYF; DNA: TGTGCCAGCTCACACCGCAGGGGATCCGGCACAGATACGCAGTATTTT; V: TRBV18; D: -; size: few; length: 16; J: TRBJ2-3
CDR3: CASSFGRGAGELFF; DNA: TGTGCCAGCAGTTTCGGACGGGGCGCCGGGGAGCTGTTTTTT; V: TRBV27; D: -; size: -; length: 14; J: TRBJ2-2
CDR3: CASSSQGGGQSEQYF; DNA: TGCGCCAGCAGCTCCCAGGGGGGGGGACAATCCGAGCAGTACTTC; V: TRBV5-1; D: -; size: few; length: 15; J: TRBJ2-7
CDR3: CASIAGGRTEAFF; DNA: TGTGCCAGCATAGCAGGGGGGAGGACTGAAGCTTTCTTT; V: TRBV6-5; D: TRBD1; size: many; length: 13; J: TRBJ1-1
CDR3: CSARITSGRYEQYF; DNA: TGCAGTGCTCGTATAACTAGCGGGCGCTACGAGCAGTACTTC; V: TRBV20-1; D: TRBD2; size: many; length: 14; J: TRBJ2-7
CDR3: CASSTGSLPEQYF; DNA: TGTGCCAGCAGCACAGGATCCCTCCCCGAGCAGTACTTC; V: TRBV9; D: -; size: -; length: 13; J: TRBJ2-7
CDR3: CASSRGQGASEF; DNA: TGTGCCAGCAGCCGCGGACAGGGGGCATCTGAATTC; V: TRBV9; D: TRBD1; size: many; length: 12; J: TRBJ1-2
CDR3: CSAPSYSNQPQHF; DNA: TGCAGTGCTCCCAGTTATAGCAATCAGCCCCAGCATTTT; V: TRBV20-1; D: -; size: few; length: 13; J: TRBJ1-5
CDR3: CSARDPFNQPQHF; DNA: TGCAGTGCTAGAGATCCTTTTAATCAGCCCCAGCATTTT; V: TRBV20-1; D: -; size: many; length: 13; J: TRBJ1-5
CDR3: CASSRGAGRNEQFF; DNA: TGTGCCAGCTCACGGGGGGCAGGGCGAAATGAGCAGTTCTTC; V: TRBV18; D: -; size: -; length: 14; J: TRBJ2-1
CDR3: CASSLAGISNEQFF; DNA: TGCGCCAGCAGCTTGGCGGGCATTTCTAATGAGCAGTTCTTC; V: TRBV5-1; D: -; size: -; length: 14; J: TRBJ2-1
CDR3: CASSHSDGEETQYF; DNA: TGTGCCAGCAGCCATTCCGATGGGGAAGAGACCCAGTACTTC; V: TRBV3-1; D: -; size: -; length: 14; J: TRBJ2-5
CDR3: CAWTGGFGENIQYF; DNA: TGTGCCTGGACAGGGGGCTTTGGCGAAAACATTCAGTACTTC; V: TRBV30; D: TRBD1; size: few; length: 14; J: TRBJ2-4
CDR3: CASSYRRGTSTSGDTQYF; DNA: TGTGCCAGCAGTTACCGTCGGGGGACTAGCACTTCGGGAGATACGCAGTATTTT; V: TRBV6-5; D: TRBD2; size: many; length: 18; J: TRBJ2-3